Listed here are 29 T cell receptor beta chains from one sample, sequenced in a study of blood T cell repertoires in COVID-19. Repertoires were generated with immunoSEQ multiplex PCR, while TCRdb's copy carries only in-frame clones and drops some. The sample yields fewer than 300,000 clones, about 80% seen once. Sequenced sample: peripheral blood. The receptor set was obtained from a person between 65 and 79 years old with COVID-19, enrolled during active disease.

The V call is TRBV10-3, the J call TRBJ2-5; TRBD2 aligns across 8 bases. Germline V gene data show CDR1 as ENHRY and CDR2 as SYGVKD. This CDR3 has 14 amino acids. After removal of 7 bases from V and 2 bases from J, the junction contained 6 bases not matched to a gene. This CDR3 reads CAIKRAGEQETQYF. CDR3 nucleotide sequence: TGTGCCATCAAGAGAGCGGGAGAACAAGAGACCCAGTACTTC.

The V gene is TRBV5-4, the J gene TRBJ1-6, with 7 bases identical to TRBD1. Trimming cost V 4 bases and J 3 bases; bases outside gene matches: 7. The CDR3 totals 16 residues. Germline CDR1 SGHNT, CDR2 YYREEE (reference sequence). As DNA, the CDR3 is TGTGCCAGCAGCAACCCTAGACAGGGCTATAATTCACCCCTCCACTTT. Translated, it gives CASSNPRQGYNSPLHF.

J is TRBJ1-4 and V is TRBV27; D unresolved. The CDR3 runs 13 residues. V was trimmed by 2 bases and J by 5 bases, leaving 6 bases between them. Germline V lookup: CDR1 MNHEY, CDR2 SMNVEV (reference sequence). As DNA, the CDR3 is TGTGCCAGCAGTTTACGCAGGAATGAAAAACTGTTTTTT. Amino acids: CASSLRRNEKLFF.

This clone was recorded once. This chain uses TRBV3-1 (or the pseudogene TRBV3-2) with TRBJ1-1, with D uncertain. The V gene's germline CDR1 is LGHDT and CDR2 YNNKEL (reference sequence). The CDR3 extends over 14 amino acids. V was clipped by 7 bases and J by 1 base, with 13 bases between them. For the CDR3, the DNA is TGTGCCAGCATCCCCCGACATGGGAACACTGAAGCTTTCTTT. It is translated as CASIPRHGNTEAFF.

The chain is built from TRBV27 and TRBJ2-3; TRBD1 aligns across 7 bases. Germline CDR1 is MNHEY and CDR2 is SMNVEV (reference sequence). V was clipped by 3 bases and J by 3 bases; unmatched bases: 6. The CDR3 is 15 amino acids. Here the CDR3 DNA reads TGTGCCAGCAGTTTTTTGAGGGGGCCGACAGATACGCAGTATTTT. It codes for CASSFLRGPTDTQYF.

This clone has only a few counts. The rearrangement joins TRBV18 to TRBJ1-2; D gene ambiguous. There are 15 residues in the CDR3. The germline gives CDR1 KGHSH, CDR2 LQKENI. V was trimmed by 3 bases and J by 4 bases, leaving 15 bases between them. CDR3 DNA: TGTGCCAGCTCACCCCCCACAAGGGAGCCCTATGGCTACACCTTC. Its protein product is CASSPPTREPYGYTF.

This sequence joins TRBV19 and TRBJ2-1; D call uncertain. V dropped 2 bases and J dropped 8 bases, with 7 bases sitting between them. Germline CDR1 LNHDA, CDR2 SQIVND (reference sequence). The CDR3 spans 12 residues. The CDR3 sequence: CASSIRRHEQFF. The DNA for the CDR3 is TGTGCCAGTAGTATAAGGCGGCATGAGCAGTTCTTC.

The DNA of the CDR3 is TGTGCCAGCAGTTACGGCCGGGGGGATGGAAACACCATATATTTT. This gives the protein CASSYGRGDGNTIYF. This chain uses TRBV6-5 with TRBJ1-3, with D perhaps TRBD1 (5 bases). Germline-derived CDR1 and CDR2 are MNHEY and SVGAGI. This CDR3 has 15 amino acids. The V and J ends lost 2 bases and 3 bases respectively, with 11 bases between them.

The gene calls are TRBV28 and TRBJ2-2; maybe TRBD2 (5 bases). The CDR3 contains 13 residues. Trimming left V 6 bases short and J 5 bases short, with 10 bases between. Germline CDR1 reads MDHEN; CDR2 reads SYDVKM. CDR3 DNA sequence: TGTGCCAGCAGGACTCCGGGGACCGGGGAGCTGTTTTTT. It codes for CASRTPGTGELFF.

CDR3 in DNA: TGTGCCAGCGGACTTAGCGGCTCCGGGGAGGACATTCAGTACTTC. Protein product: CASGLSGSGEDIQYF. The chain couples TRBV28 to TRBJ2-4; perhaps TRBD2 as D (6 bases). Germline V gives CDR1 MDHEN, CDR2 SYDVKM. The CDR3 runs 15 residues. V was shortened by 8 bases and J by 8 bases, with 22 bases between the two germline ends.

V gene TRBV6-2 or TRBV6-3 combines with J gene TRBJ1-2; D is possibly TRBD1 (6 bases). The CDR3 loop spans 16 amino acids. V lost 6 bases, J lost 4 bases, and 21 bases lay in between. Per germline, CDR1 MNHEY and CDR2 SVGEGT. DNA for the CDR3: TGTGCCAGCAGCATCTGGGGTCCCGGGGGGCTCTATGGCTACACCTTC. Translation: CASSIWGPGGLYGYTF.

This clone has a handful of counts. V usage is TRBV6-5 and J usage is TRBJ1-2, with D tentatively TRBD1 (5 bases). The CDR3 sequence is 13 residues long. Trimming shortened V by 6 bases and J by 0 bases, and 8 bases separated the two germline ends. The germline V gene encodes CDR1 MNHEY and CDR2 SVGAGI. The DNA for the CDR3 is TGTGCCAGCAGCCCGACAGCTAACTATGGCTACACCTTC. Its protein product is CASSPTANYGYTF.

The chain recombines TRBV6-5 with TRBJ1-1; D gene ambiguous. V was cut by 0 bases and J by 6 bases, with 14 bases left in between. The CDR3 is made up of 15 amino acids. CDR1 and CDR2 (germline): MNHEY, SVGAGI. In nucleotides, the CDR3 is TGTGCCAGCAGTTACTCGGTACTCGTGAGCGCTGAAGCTTTCTTT. It yields the protein CASSYSVLVSAEAFF.

This rearrangement joins TRBV6-5 to TRBJ1-1; D not resolved. The CDR3 consists of 10 residues. Germline V gene data show CDR1 as MNHEY and CDR2 as SVGAGI. The CDR3: CPSEDTEAFF. The CDR3 coding sequence is TGTCCTTCGGAGGACACTGAAGCTTTCTTT.

This clone showed up just a few times. The chain combines TRBV6-1 with TRBJ1-6; no reliable D call. This CDR3 is built from 13 residues. Germline V gene sequence: CDR1 MNHNS, CDR2 SASEGT. V lost 1 base to trimming and J lost 8 bases, with 6 bases between them. The CDR3 region is CASSEVIYSPLHF. CDR3 sequence (DNA): TGTGCCAGCAGTGAAGTTATCTATTCACCCCTCCACTTT.

V usage is TRBV10-3 and J usage is TRBJ2-2; 11 bases are a match to TRBD2. The germline CDR1 and CDR2 sequences are ENHRY and SYGVKD. The CDR3 is 17 amino acids. V was pared by 0 bases and J by 4 bases, with 4 bases of the junction left unmatched. The CDR3 DNA reads as TGTGCCATCAGTGAGTCGATCCTAGCGGGAGGCACCGGGGAGCTGTTTTTT. This encodes CAISESILAGGTGELFF.

The rearrangement uses TRBV13 and TRBJ2-7; 7 nucleotides agree with TRBD1. V shed 7 bases and J 6 bases; nucleotides not matched to a gene: 9. The CDR3 length is 13 residues. CDR1 and CDR2 from the germline V gene are PRHDT and FYEKMQ (reference sequence). The CDR3 DNA follows: TGTGCCAGCACTAGCAGGGGGATTGGCGAGCAGTACTTC. As protein: CASTSRGIGEQYF.

In its sample, this clone was seen once. The V call is TRBV4-3, the J call TRBJ2-7, with TRBD1 matching over 10 bases. V gave up 4 bases and J gave up 5 bases; unmatched junction bases: 5. This CDR3 is built from 14 residues. Germline V gives CDR1 LGHNA, CDR2 YSLEER. The CDR3: CASSPGQGWDEQYF. The CDR3 DNA is TGCGCCAGCAGCCCGGGACAGGGGTGGGACGAGCAGTACTTC.

The rearrangement uses TRBV4-3 and TRBJ2-5, with a tentative D call TRBD1 (5 bases). Trimming pared 4 bases from V and 6 bases from J, leaving 12 bases between. The germline V gene encodes CDR1 LGHNA and CDR2 YSLEER. The CDR3 contains 13 residues. The CDR3 loop reads CASSLGAAQTQYF. CDR3 coding DNA: TGCGCCAGCAGCCTAGGGGCCGCTCAGACCCAGTACTTC.

This chain connects TRBV5-1 to TRBJ2-3; 8 bases match TRBD2. CDR1 is SGHRS and CDR2 is YFSETQ in the germline V gene. After removal of 4 bases from V and 2 bases from J, the junction contained 9 bases not matched to a gene. The CDR3 length is 16 residues. DNA of the CDR3: TGCGCCAGCAGCCGGAAGACTAGCGACTCCACAGATACGCAGTATTTT. Residues: CASSRKTSDSTDTQYF.

The chain is built from TRBV7-2 and TRBJ2-7; tentatively, D is TRBD1 (6 bases). Germline CDR1 reads SGHTA; CDR2 reads FQGNSA. Deletions cut 2 bases from V and 1 base from J, with 18 bases between. The CDR3 has 17 amino acids. In DNA form, the CDR3 reads TGTGCCAGCAGCTTAAGGTCGAAGGGGGACCGATCCTACGAGCAGTACTTC. Translated, it gives CASSLRSKGDRSYEQYF.

This chain uses TRBV5-6 with TRBJ1-4; TRBD1 matches at 9 bases. Losses at the gene ends were 4 bases for V and 7 bases for J; bases not matched to a gene: 8. In germline, CDR1 is SGHDT, CDR2 YYEEEE. This CDR3 region has 15 residues. CDR3 protein: CASSGRQGEFEKLFF. CDR3 nucleotide sequence: TGTGCCAGCAGCGGACGACAGGGGGAATTTGAAAAACTGTTTTTT.

This clone appeared once. The chain employs TRBV28 and TRBJ2-1, with 13 nucleotides matching TRBD2. The CDR3 runs to 21 residues. V shed 5 bases, J shed 0 bases, and the junction held 16 bases outside the gene matches. From germline, CDR1 is MDHEN and CDR2 SYDVKM. In DNA form, the CDR3 reads TGTGCCAGCAGTGTATCGACGGGACTAGCGGGATCGCTTTACTCCTACAATGAGCAGTTCTTC. It specifies CASSVSTGLAGSLYSYNEQFF. Based on the CDR3 plus reference TRBV28 and TRBJ2-1, the full variable domain is DVKVTQSSRYLVKRTGEKVFLECVQDMDHENMFWYRQDPGLGLRLIYFSYDVKMKEKGDIPEGYSVSREKKERFSLILESASTNQTSMYLCASSVSTGLAGSLYSYNEQFFGPGTRLTVL.

The chain uses TRBV4-1 and TRBJ2-3, with 7 nucleotides matching TRBD1. CDR3 length: 14 residues. Germline values: CDR1 MGHRA, CDR2 YSYEKL. Losses at the gene ends were 4 bases for V and 4 bases for J; bases not matched to a gene: 5. CDR3 DNA: TGCGCCAGCAGCCCAGACAGGGCCTCAGATACGCAGTATTTT. It specifies CASSPDRASDTQYF.

The rearrangement uses TRBV6-4 and TRBJ2-3, with D possibly matching TRBD1 (5 bases). The V gene lost 2 bases and the J gene lost 3 bases, with 15 bases spanning the gap. Germline V gives CDR1 MRHNA, CDR2 SNTAGT. The length of the CDR3 is 16 residues. The CDR3 region has the DNA TGTGCCAGCAGTGACGTAGACAGACCTCAAACAGATACGCAGTATTTT. Protein: CASSDVDRPQTDTQYF.

There are a few counts of this clone. This chain uses TRBV3-1 (or the pseudogene TRBV3-2) with TRBJ2-7, with D perhaps matching TRBD1 (6 bases). CDR1 is LGHDT and CDR2 is YNNKEL in the germline V gene (reference sequence). V was cut by 5 bases and J by 5 bases, with 13 bases left in between. This CDR3 is built from 13 residues. The CDR3 sequence: CASSSPQGHEQYF. In DNA form, the CDR3 reads TGTGCCAGCAGCTCACCGCAGGGGCACGAGCAGTACTTC.

V and J are TRBV6-2 or TRBV6-3 and TRBJ2-5, with 8 nucleotides matching TRBD2. The CDR3 runs to 14 residues. From germline, CDR1 is MNHEY and CDR2 SVGEGT. Trimming cost V 2 bases and J 5 bases; bases outside gene matches: 4. As DNA, the CDR3 is TGTGCCAGCAGTTACGGTGCGGGGGGTGAGACCCAGTACTTC. Amino acid sequence: CASSYGAGGETQYF.

The chain has TRBV18 and TRBJ1-5; D is unresolved. In germline, CDR1 is KGHSH, CDR2 LQKENI. This CDR3 is built from 13 residues. V was clipped by 0 bases and J by 4 bases, with 4 bases between them. CDR3: CASSPPGNQPQHF. The CDR3 bases are TGTGCCAGCTCACCACCCGGGAATCAGCCCCAGCATTTT.

The chain couples TRBV5-8 to TRBJ1-4; possible D gene TRBD1, 5 bases. Trimming cost V 2 bases and J 10 bases, with 9 bases left between them. Per the germline V gene, CDR1 is SGHTS and CDR2 is YDEGEE. The CDR3 runs to 12 residues. The CDR3 region has the DNA TGTGCCAGCAGCTTTGCAAGGGGAAAACTGTTTTTT. It encodes CASSFARGKLFF.